Shown below are 24 T cell receptor beta chains from a single sample sequenced in a study of blood T cells in healthy people across ages. A second PCR of about 7 to 12 cycles used a sample-barcoded 5' primer and a J-beta primer mix. Using its own MiXCR run on the 5' RACE reads, TCRdb lists one record per CDR3 protein. The data contain over 600,000 distinct CDR3 sequences, around 21% of them singletons. Sequenced material: blood. These receptor sequences come from a man in his 70s in good health.

This chain uses TRBV29-1 with TRBJ2-3; D remains unclear. Trimming stripped 2 bases from V and 6 bases from J, with 9 bases between. This CDR3 has 12 residues. CDR1 and CDR2 from the germline V gene are SQVTM and ANQGSEA. The CDR3 loop is CSVELYGDTQYF. CDR3 coding DNA: TGCAGCGTTGAATTATACGGGGATACGCAGTATTTT.

This chain uses TRBV20-1 with TRBJ2-7; TRBD1 matches 8 bases. CDR3 length: 14 residues. V lost 1 base and J lost 2; bases outside the gene matches: 4. Germline lookup yields CDR1 DFQATT and CDR2 SNEGSKA (reference sequence). CDR3 residues: CSARVGQGPYEQYF. The CDR3 DNA follows: TGCAGTGCTAGAGTAGGACAGGGTCCCTACGAGCAGTACTTC.

This clonotype has more than one count but fewer than ten. The V gene is TRBV9, the J gene TRBJ2-3; 10 nucleotides agree with TRBD2. The CDR3 sequence is 14 residues long. Germline-derived CDR1 and CDR2 are SGDLS and YYNGEE. J gave up 4 bases and V 6 bases, and 5 bases lay outside the gene matches. CDR3 residues: CASTSGRAPDTQYF. Written as DNA, the CDR3 is TGTGCCAGCACCAGCGGGAGGGCCCCAGATACGCAGTATTTT.

The table lists this clonotype with a few counts. This chain joins TRBV6-6 and TRBJ2-7; the match to TRBD1 covers 7 bases. Trimming cost V 4 bases and J 7 bases; bases outside gene matches: 7. Germline assignment: CDR1 MNHNY and CDR2 SVGAGI (reference sequence). CDR3 size: 13 residues. CDR3 sequence (DNA): TGTGCCAGCAGTTCGTCGGGACAGCCTGAGCAGTACTTC. Its protein is CASSSSGQPEQYF.

This clonotype turned up a few times. The chain combines TRBV29-1 with TRBJ2-5; the D gene is possibly TRBD1 (6 bases). Germline CDR1 SQVTM, CDR2 ANQGSEA. The CDR3 has 12 amino acids. The V end was cut by 3 bases, the J end by 2 bases, with 7 bases between. The CDR3: CSVEDRQETQYF. The CDR3 coding sequence is TGCAGCGTTGAGGACAGACAAGAGACCCAGTACTTC.

This clonotype was observed a single time. The V gene is TRBV20-1, the J gene TRBJ2-3; the D call may be TRBD1 or TRBD2 (5 bases each). With 6 bases removed from V and 3 bases from J, the gap between germline ends came to 16 bases. This CDR3 spans 14 amino acids. Per the germline V gene, CDR1 is DFQATT and CDR2 is SNEGSKA (reference sequence). CDR3: CSATGTPGTDTQYF. DNA of the CDR3: TGCAGTGCAACCGGGACCCCAGGGACAGATACGCAGTATTTT.

This clonotype has more than one count but fewer than ten. The CDR3 protein is CASSLQPGINQPQHF. The CDR3 bases are TGCGCCAGCAGCCTTCAACCGGGGATCAATCAGCCCCAGCATTTT. The genes are TRBV4-1 and TRBJ1-5; no definite D call. The CDR3 length is 15 residues. Per germline, CDR1 MGHRA and CDR2 YSYEKL. V dropped 4 bases and J dropped 3 bases, with 13 bases sitting between them.

There are a few counts of this clonotype. The chain carries TRBV3-1 and TRBJ2-3; D is possibly TRBD2 (7 bases). CDR1 and CDR2 (germline): LGHDT, YNNKEL (reference sequence). The CDR3 runs to 16 residues. Trimming pared 1 base from V and 4 bases from J, leaving 15 bases between. Written as DNA, the CDR3 is TGTGCCAGCAGCCAAGGGGCGGGGGCCCTTGCAGATACGCAGTATTTT. As protein: CASSQGAGALADTQYF.

In its sample, this clonotype was seen a few times. The chain joins TRBV20-1 to TRBJ2-2, with D hard to call. The CDR3 spans 16 residues. CDR1 is DFQATT, CDR2 SNEGSKA, per germline (reference sequence). V was clipped by 0 bases and J by 0 bases, with 11 bases between them. CDR3 in DNA: TGCAGTGCTAGAGAAAAGGCCTCCCCGAACACCGGGGAGCTGTTTTTT. It specifies CSAREKASPNTGELFF.

This clonotype has just a few counts. The chain couples TRBV5-5 to TRBJ2-5; tentatively, D is TRBD1 or TRBD2 (5 bases each). CDR1 SGHKS and CDR2 YYEKEE come from the germline V gene (reference sequence). Trimming cost V 1 base and J 4 bases, with 14 bases left between them. The CDR3 totals 15 residues. CDR3: CASSLSLGTRETQYF. The DNA of the CDR3 is TGTGCCAGCAGCTTGTCTCTGGGGACCCGAGAGACCCAGTACTTC.

In its sample, this clonotype was seen a few times. The rearrangement uses TRBV7-9 and TRBJ2-7; 7 bases are shared with TRBD1. The V gene's germline CDR1 is SEHNR and CDR2 FQNEAQ (reference sequence). J gave up 3 bases and V 4 bases, and 9 bases lay outside the gene matches. The CDR3 has 15 residues. The CDR3 DNA is TGTGCCAGCAGCTCCCGGGACAGTCTCTTCTACGAGCAGTACTTC. Amino acid sequence: CASSSRDSLFYEQYF.

This chain joins TRBV9 and TRBJ2-5; D is undetermined. The J call may not be correct, given that the DNA end is closer to TRBJ2-7. In germline, CDR1 is SGDLS, CDR2 YYNGEE. CDR3 length: 13 residues. This CDR3 is CASSVGDNYEQYF. The CDR3 bases are TGTGCCAGCAGCGTAGGTGACAACTACGAGCAGTACTTC.

The chain has TRBV6-5 and TRBJ2-1; 7 bases are shared with TRBD2. The J call may be incorrect, as the DNA end agrees better with TRBJ2-5. CDR3 length: 14 residues. Germline CDR1 and CDR2: MNHEY and SVGAGI. For the CDR3, the DNA is TGTGCCAGCAGCCAACTAGCGACTCAAGAGACCCAGTACTTC. Amino acids: CASSQLATQETQYF.

There are many counts of this clonotype. The chain has TRBV3-1 and TRBJ2-2; unclear D gene. The CDR3 extends over 13 amino acids. The germline CDR1 and CDR2 sequences are LGHDT and YNNKEL (reference sequence). V dropped 2 bases and J dropped 2 bases, with 3 bases sitting between them. Here the CDR3 reads CASSQLNTGELFF. The CDR3 bases are TGTGCCAGCAGCCAATTAAACACCGGGGAGCTGTTTTTT. Drawing the rest from reference TRBV3-1 and TRBJ2-2, the complete variable domain is DTAVSQTPKYLVTQMGNDKSIKCEQNLGHDTMYWYKQDSKKFLKIMFSYNNKELIINETVPNRFSPKSPDKAHLNLHINSLELGDSAVYFCASSQLNTGELFFGEGSRLTVL.

The V call is TRBV29-1, the J call TRBJ1-4, with a tentative D call TRBD1 (5 bases). The CDR3 runs 13 residues. Germline V gene sequence: CDR1 SQVTM, CDR2 ANQGSEA. The V and J ends lost 4 bases and 7 bases respectively, with 13 bases between them. CDR3 in amino acids: CSVVAGGGEKLFF. CDR3 DNA sequence: TGCAGCGTTGTGGCGGGGGGTGGTGAAAAACTGTTTTTT.

This clonotype was seen only once. The chain joins TRBV5-1 to TRBJ2-2; 12 positions match TRBD2. The CDR3 is 16 residues long. The trim removed 3 bases at V and 7 bases at J, leaving 7 bases unmatched. Germline lookup yields CDR1 SGHRS and CDR2 YFSETQ. The CDR3 DNA reads as TGCGCCAGCAGCTGGACTAGCGGGAACAACGGCGGGGAGCTGTTTTTT. Translated: CASSWTSGNNGGELFF.

In its sample, this clonotype was seen many times. V gene TRBV18 combines with J gene TRBJ2-1, with 9 bases matching TRBD1. Germline V CDR1 and CDR2: KGHSH, LQKENI. CDR3 length: 15 residues. The trim removed 2 bases at V and 7 bases at J, leaving 6 bases unmatched. CDR3 coding DNA: TGTGCCAGCTCACCAGGGACAGGGACAACAAATGAGCAGTTCTTC. Translation: CASSPGTGTTNEQFF. The full variable domain, its missing parts supplied by reference TRBV18 and TRBJ2-1, is NAGVMQNPRHLVRRRGQEARLRCSPMKGHSHVYWYRQLPEEGLKFMVYLQKENIIDESGMPKERFSAEFPKEGPSILRIQQVVRGDSAAYFCASSPGTGTTNEQFFGPGTRLTVL.

The chain links TRBV20-1 to TRBJ1-2; no reliable D call. Germline V gives CDR1 DFQATT, CDR2 SNEGSKA (reference sequence). The CDR3 sequence is 14 residues long. Trimming pared 3 bases from V and 1 base from J, leaving 12 bases between. CDR3: CSARGRKINYGYTF. Here the CDR3 DNA reads TGCAGTGCTAGGGGCAGGAAAATTAACTATGGCTACACCTTC.

This clonotype came up a few times. V and J are TRBV24-1 and TRBJ2-1; 13 bases map to TRBD2. Trimming at V came to 7 bases and at J to 5 bases, leaving 4 bases not matched to a gene. The CDR3 runs to 15 residues. Germline lookup yields CDR1 KGHDR and CDR2 SFDVKD. CDR3 bases: TGTGCCACCAGCCTTGGGACTAGCGGGAACAATGAGCAGTTCTTC. It translates to CATSLGTSGNNEQFF.

The chain recombines TRBV4-2 with TRBJ2-5; 10 nucleotides line up with TRBD2. The end of the DNA fits TRBJ2-1 better, so the J call may be wrong. CDR1 is LGHNA and CDR2 is YNFKEQ in the germline V gene. The CDR3 is made up of 15 amino acids. CDR3 region: CASSQVEAGGREQFF. In DNA, the CDR3 is TGTGCCAGCAGCCAAGTCGAAGCGGGAGGGCGAGAGCAGTTCTTC.

The sample holds a few counts of this clonotype. This sequence joins TRBV5-1 and TRBJ2-5; D is unresolved. The J call could be wrong; TRBJ2-1 is a better fit for the DNA end. This CDR3 has 13 amino acids. Germline CDR1 and CDR2: SGHRS and YFSETQ. For the CDR3, the DNA is TGCGCCAGCAGGAGATCAGATCTGAATGAGCAGTTCTTC. Translated: CASRRSDLNEQFF.

This clonotype was picked up one time. The chain is built from TRBV20-1 and TRBJ2-1; the D gene is possibly TRBD2 (5 bases). The germline V and J ends were trimmed by 0 bases and 5 bases, with 8 bases remaining between them. The CDR3 loop spans 13 amino acids. CDR1 is DFQATT and CDR2 is SNEGSKA in the germline V gene (reference sequence). The CDR3 loop reads CSARETGDNEQFF. DNA for the CDR3: TGCAGTGCTAGAGAAACCGGGGACAATGAGCAGTTCTTC.

This clonotype has a handful of counts. The chain couples TRBV6-2 or TRBV6-3 to TRBJ2-7; D might be TRBD1 or TRBD2, each matching 7 bases. Germline CDR1 and CDR2: MNHEY and SVGEGT. The length of the CDR3 is 16 residues. The V end was cut by 7 bases, the J end by 1 base, with 20 bases between. The CDR3 DNA is TGTGCCAGCACTCAAGGGGGACAGCGGGGATCCTACGAGCAGTACTTC. As protein: CASTQGGQRGSYEQYF.

This clonotype appeared a few times. V and J are TRBV7-3 and TRBJ2-3, with 9 bases matching TRBD2. The junction had 7 bases not matched to a gene; V was cut back by 5 bases and J by 4 bases. The germline V gene has CDR1 SGHTA and CDR2 FQGTGA. CDR3 length equals 15 residues. In DNA, the CDR3 is TGTGCCAGCAGCCCCTCTAGCGGGAAGCCAGATACGCAGTATTTT. Translation gives CASSPSSGKPDTQYF.